The 8 T cell receptor beta chains presented below share a single source sample, sequenced in a study of cytomegalovirus exposure and HLA in healthy donors. The primer mix had 60 Vbeta and 13 Jbeta primers. The data were produced by immunoSEQ multiplex PCR, yet TCRdb's version contains in-frame clones alone and is incomplete. The table has roughly 200,000 clones, less than 80% seen once; the top ten hold roughly 4.5%. The sequenced sample was PBMCs. Receptors originate from a woman aged 30 to 39 in good health and CMV-seropositive.

The chain carries TRBV2 and TRBJ1-4; D remains unclear. The CDR3 runs to 14 residues. The germline gives CDR1 SNHLY, CDR2 FYNNEI. Trimming took off 6 bases at V and 5 bases at J, with 13 bases between the two ends. CDR3 bases: TGTGCCAGCAGGAAGGAGTACGGGAATGAAAAACTGTTTTTT. It yields the protein CASRKEYGNEKLFF.

This chain links TRBV7-2 with TRBJ1-1; D gene unclear. This CDR3 has 15 residues. Germline loops: CDR1 SGHTA, CDR2 FQGNSA. The germline V and J ends were trimmed by 1 base and 1 base, with 10 bases remaining between them. Written as DNA, the CDR3 is TGTGCCAGCAGCTTAGTCTTTTCGGGGAACACTGAAGCTTTCTTT. Its protein product is CASSLVFSGNTEAFF.

CDR3 bases: TGTGCCAGCAGCCGTCTGTCTGGGGCGGGGGGCCAGAGGGTGGCCCAGTACTTC. It codes for CASSRLSGAGGQRVAQYF. The gene calls are TRBV11-2 and TRBJ2-5; 8 nucleotides match TRBD2. Trimming took 5 bases from V and 9 from J; bases not matched to a gene: 23. This CDR3 has 18 amino acids. Germline V gene lookup returns CDR1 SGHAT and CDR2 FQNNGV.

This clone has a handful of counts. J is TRBJ1-2 and V is TRBV18; 7 bases agree with TRBD1. The CDR3 has 15 residues. V was clipped by 4 bases and J by 4 bases; unmatched bases: 9. CDR1 is KGHSH, CDR2 LQKENI, per germline. The CDR3 spells CASSLTGVGRYGYTF. CDR3 bases: TGTGCCAGCTCACTCACAGGGGTGGGACGCTATGGCTACACCTTC.

The rearrangement links TRBV29-1 to TRBJ2-1; maybe TRBD1 (6 bases). The CDR3 has 13 amino acids. V lost 5 bases to trimming and J lost 5 bases, with 13 bases between them. Germline V gene lookup returns CDR1 SQVTM and CDR2 ANQGSEA. The CDR3 loop is CSVYSQGNNEQFF. Written as DNA, the CDR3 is TGCAGCGTTTATAGTCAGGGGAACAATGAGCAGTTCTTC.

This clone has a single count. V is TRBV2 and J is TRBJ2-5, with 8 nucleotides matching TRBD1. J lost 10 bases, V lost 5 bases, and 12 bases had no gene match. The CDR3 spans 14 residues. Germline CDR1 SNHLY, CDR2 FYNNEI. The CDR3 protein is CASSSYPGQEFQYF. Written as DNA, the CDR3 is TGTGCCAGCAGTTCTTATCCGGGACAGGAGTTCCAGTACTTC. The full variable domain, completed using reference TRBV2 and TRBJ2-5, is EPEVTQTPSHQVTQMGQEVILRCVPISNHLYFYWYRQILGQKVEFLVSFYNNEISEKSEIFDDQFSVERPDGSNFTLKIRSTKLEDSAMYFCASSSYPGQEFQYFGPGTRLLVL.

This chain uses TRBV4-2 with TRBJ2-7, with D hard to call. The CDR3 is 16 amino acids. The germline V gene encodes CDR1 LGHNA and CDR2 YNFKEQ. The germline V and J ends were trimmed by 0 bases and 2 bases, with 14 bases remaining between them. The CDR3 loop is CASSQDQPGSAYEQYF. Here the CDR3 DNA reads TGTGCCAGCAGCCAAGACCAACCAGGAAGTGCCTACGAGCAGTACTTC.

This chain links TRBV11-2 with TRBJ2-1; 11 bases agree with TRBD2. The CDR3 runs 15 residues. Losses at the gene ends were 2 bases for V and 7 bases for J; bases not matched to a gene: 4. Germline CDR1 and CDR2: SGHAT and FQNNGV. For the CDR3, the DNA is TGTGCCAGCAGCTTACTAGCGGGAGGTCGGAATGAGCAGTTCTTC. Its translation: CASSLLAGGRNEQFF.